This is a list of T cell receptor beta chains from one sample in a study of patients and donors after allogeneic stem cell transplantation. TCRdb ran MiXCR on the RT-PCR reads and lists one entry per CDR3 protein. The sample holds hundreds of thousands of distinct CDR3 sequences; 13% to 15% are singletons and the top ten take approximately 10%. Material: blood, either unsorted or a sorted T cell fraction (not recorded which). Receptors originate from a human donor who was either an allogeneic HSCT recipient or a stem cell or donor lymphocyte infusion donor (not recorded which). It is not recorded whose cells these are; they may come from a transplant donor. CDR3s include the opening cysteine and the closing phenylalanine or tryptophan. The D gene is left open where the match is weak. Some rows mark clone size as missing; the rest say once, few, many or name a class of expanded clone.

>.|.|TRBV4-2|TRBJ2-1
CASSQGRDSYNEQFF
TGTGCCAGCAGCCAAGGACGAGACTCCTACAATGAGCAGTTCTTC
>few|.|TRBV9|TRBJ1-1
CASSVGGTMNTEAFF
TGTGCCAGCAGCGTAGGCGGAACAATGAACACTGAAGCTTTCTTT
>few|.|TRBV7-2|TRBJ2-5
CASSLGRGIGQETQYF
TGTGCCAGCAGCTTAGGACGGGGAATCGGACAAGAGACCCAGTACTTC
>many|.|TRBV7-3|TRBJ2-1
CASSSGPIVYNEQFF
TGTGCCAGCAGTTCAGGCCCTATCGTCTACAATGAGCAGTTCTTC
>.|TRBD2|TRBV5-1|TRBJ2-7
CASSYSGGSYEQYF
TGCGCCAGCAGCTATAGCGGGGGGTCCTACGAGCAGTACTTC
>.|.|TRBV15|TRBJ1-6
CATSRDGSPLHF
TGTGCCACCAGCAGAGACGGCTCACCCCTCCACTTT
>many|TRBD2|TRBV6-2/TRBV6-3|TRBJ2-1
CASQTSGNYNEQFF
TGTGCCAGCCAGACTAGCGGTAACTACAATGAGCAGTTCTTC
>many|.|TRBV3-1|TRBJ2-4
CASSDSTHLQYF
TGTGCCAGCAGTGACTCGACCCACCTTCAGTACTTC
>few|TRBD2|TRBV19|TRBJ2-7
CASSIDLRAGAYEQYF
TGTGCCAGTAGTATAGATCTCCGAGCGGGGGCCTACGAGCAGTACTTC
>.|.|TRBV23-1|TRBJ2-3
CASSPISPGPRTDTQYF
TGCGCCAGCAGCCCAATCAGCCCGGGTCCGCGCACAGATACGCAGTATTTT
>many|.|TRBV2|TRBJ2-2
CASSEVLAAGELFF
TGTGCCAGCAGTGAAGTACTAGCCGCCGGGGAGCTGTTTTTT
>once|.|TRBV2|TRBJ1-1
CASSETLTLNTEAFF
TGTGCCAGCAGTGAAACGTTGACACTGAACACTGAAGCTTTCTTT
>.|TRBD1|TRBV7-9|TRBJ1-6
CASSSSGGAVNSPLHF
TGTGCCAGCAGCTCCTCAGGGGGCGCGGTGAATTCACCCCTCCACTTT
>.|TRBD1|TRBV27|TRBJ1-5
CASRPAGTVQPQHF
TGTGCCAGCAGACCCGCAGGGACAGTCCAGCCCCAGCATTTT
>many|.|TRBV7-9|TRBJ2-3
CASSTGTFDTQYF
TGTGCCAGCAGCACCGGGACCTTCGATACGCAGTATTTT
>many|.|TRBV4-3|TRBJ1-1
CASSQDRGPLNTEAFF
TGCGCCAGCAGCCAAGATCGGGGGCCGTTAAACACTGAAGCTTTCTTT
>many|.|TRBV28|TRBJ1-1
CASSFPGLGAFF
TGTGCCAGCAGTTTTCCGGGGTTGGGGGCTTTCTTT
>.|.|TRBV5-1|TRBJ2-1
CASSSTQIEQFF
TGCGCCAGCAGCTCGACGCAGATTGAGCAGTTCTTC
>.|TRBD2|TRBV20-1|TRBJ2-1
CSASPGLAGVRDEQFF
TGCAGTGCTTCTCCGGGACTAGCGGGAGTTAGGGATGAGCAGTTCTTC
>once|TRBD1|TRBV6-1|TRBJ2-6
CASSLDRAGANVLTF
TGTGCCAGCAGTCTGGACAGGGCTGGGGCCAACGTCCTGACTTTC
>.|TRBD1|TRBV12-3/TRBV12-4|TRBJ2-6
CASRGTGQFSGANVLTF
TGTGCCAGCAGAGGGACGGGACAGTTTTCTGGGGCCAACGTCCTGACTTTC
>.|TRBD1|TRBV11-3|TRBJ2-3
CASSPPGTGLTDTQYF
TGTGCCAGCAGCCCCCCCGGGACAGGCCTCACAGATACGCAGTATTTT
>.|.|TRBV5-6|TRBJ1-1
CASSLDSWSTEAFF
TGTGCCAGCAGCTTAGACAGCTGGAGCACTGAAGCTTTCTTT
>few|.|TRBV7-2|TRBJ2-5
CASSLAGVRGETQYF
TGTGCCAGCAGCTTAGCTGGGGTTAGGGGAGAGACCCAGTACTTC
>.|.|TRBV6-6|TRBJ1-6
CAGSYGEVSPLHF
TGTGCCGGCAGTTACGGGGAGGTGTCACCCCTCCACTTT
>many|.|TRBV20-1|TRBJ2-3
CSARVPSTDTQYF
TGCAGTGCTAGAGTCCCTAGCACAGATACGCAGTATTTT
>many|.|TRBV2|TRBJ2-3
CASSPSPKGTDTQYF
TGTGCCAGCAGTCCCTCTCCTAAGGGCACAGATACGCAGTATTTT
>few|TRBD1|TRBV20-1|TRBJ1-1
CSARDRIGTGVNTEAFF
TGCAGTGCTAGAGATCGAATCGGGACAGGGGTGAACACTGAAGCTTTCTTT
>.|.|TRBV5-5|TRBJ1-2
CASSLVGHSNYGYTF
TGTGCCAGCAGCTTGGTGGGACACTCTAACTATGGCTACACCTTC
>.|TRBD2|TRBV5-6|TRBJ2-1
CASSLLHRGFSGGSYNEQFF
TGTGCCAGCAGCTTGCTCCACAGGGGATTTAGCGGGGGCTCCTACAATGAGCAGTTCTTC
>.|TRBD2|TRBV19|TRBJ2-5
CASSGGGRETQYF
TGTGCCAGTAGCGGGGGGGGCAGGGAGACCCAGTACTTC
>.|.|TRBV6-1|TRBJ1-4
CASSEAVNPANEKLFF
TGTGCCAGCAGTGAAGCGGTAAATCCAGCTAATGAAAAACTGTTTTTT
>.|.|TRBV7-9|TRBJ2-3
CASSHPTGFADTQYF
TGTGCCAGCAGCCACCCCACGGGATTCGCGGATACGCAGTATTTT
>few|.|TRBV6-5|TRBJ1-1
CASSFRDPLNTEAFF
TGTGCCAGCAGTTTCAGGGATCCCTTGAACACTGAAGCTTTCTTT
>few|TRBD1|TRBV10-3|TRBJ1-5
CAISDSDRGYQPQHF
TGTGCCATCAGTGACTCGGACAGGGGATATCAGCCCCAGCATTTT
>few|TRBD1|TRBV30|TRBJ1-2
CAWSRGQNYGYTF
TGTGCCTGGAGTCGGGGACAGAACTATGGCTACACCTTC
>.|TRBD2|TRBV12-5|TRBJ2-1
CASGIISGRASYNEQFF
TGTGCTAGTGGGATCATTAGCGGGAGAGCCTCCTACAATGAGCAGTTCTTC
>few|.|TRBV6-1|TRBJ1-2
CASRGSVFNYGYTF
TGTGCCAGTAGGGGGTCGGTTTTTAACTATGGCTACACCTTC
>few|.|TRBV6-1|TRBJ2-3
CASSSQGSHTDTQYF
TGTGCCAGCAGCTCCCAGGGCTCCCACACAGATACGCAGTATTTT
>many|.|TRBV2|TRBJ1-2
CASSEAFDSRYTF
TGTGCCAGCAGTGAAGCGTTTGACAGCCGCTACACCTTC
>many|TRBD1|TRBV7-2|TRBJ1-5
CASSARTGLFSNQPQHF
TGTGCCAGCAGCGCTAGGACAGGGCTTTTTAGCAATCAGCCCCAGCATTTT
>.|.|TRBV6-2/TRBV6-3|TRBJ2-7
CASSYSGGRYEQYF
TGTGCCAGCAGTTACTCGGGGGGTCGCTACGAGCAGTACTTC